The 18 T cell receptor beta chains presented below share a single source sample, sequenced in a study of blood T cells in healthy people across ages. Sample-barcoded 5' priming and a J-beta primer mix drove a second PCR of about 7 to 12 cycles. TCRdb re-analysed the 5' RACE reads in MiXCR, keeping a single row per CDR3 protein. In the table there are some 640,000 distinct CDR3 sequences, about 30% of which are singletons. Sequenced input: blood. The receptor source for this set is a woman over 75 in good health.

V usage is TRBV21-1 and J usage is TRBJ1-5; no check of the table's D call, TRBD1, against the DNA was made. TRBV21-1 is designated a pseudogene. CDR3 length: 20 residues. CDR3 bases: TGTGCCAGCAGCAACCGACAGGGGGGAAACTTGGGGAGAAGCAATCAGCCCCAGCATTTT. It codes for CASSNRQGGNLGRSNQPQHF.

The chain couples TRBV7-2 to TRBJ2-3, with D maybe TRBD2 (5 bases). Germline CDR1 and CDR2: SGHTA and FQGNSA. The CDR3 loop spans 12 amino acids. Trimming stripped 2 bases from V and 10 bases from J, with 10 bases between. CDR3 in amino acids: CASSLRTDAQYF. CDR3 coding DNA: TGTGCCAGCAGCTTACGGACTGACGCGCAGTATTTT.

This chain connects TRBV9 to TRBJ1-1, with a tentative D call TRBD1 (6 bases). CDR1 is SGDLS and CDR2 is YYNGEE in the germline V gene. CDR3 size: 16 residues. V gave up 4 bases and J gave up 0 bases, with 16 bases separating them. This chain's CDR3 is CASSPRGGLLNTEAFF. The CDR3 region has the DNA TGTGCCAGCAGCCCGAGGGGGGGCTTATTGAACACTGAAGCTTTCTTT.

About this clonotype: The germline gene is not matched at one end of the junction; a read error may be the cause. The genes are TRBV12-3 or TRBV12-4 and TRBJ2-3; the D is unclear. There are 12 residues in the CDR3. The CDR3 is CASSVSPDAQYF. Written as DNA, the CDR3 is TGTGCCAGCAGTGTAAGCCCAGATGCGCAGTATTTT.

A note on this clonotype: A much larger clone lies a single base off, so this may be a read error. This chain uses TRBV20-1 with TRBJ2-7; possible D gene TRBD2, 5 bases. The length of the CDR3 is 12 residues. Per the germline V gene, CDR1 is DFQATT and CDR2 is SNEGSKA (reference sequence). The CDR3 DNA is TGCAGTGCTGCGGGCCACTCCTGCGAGCAGTACTTC. Translated, it gives CSAAGHSCEQYF.

For this clonotype: This may come from a read error, since a much larger clone is one base off. V gene TRBV29-1 combines with J gene TRBJ1-4; D ambiguous. The CDR3 contains 15 residues. Germline CDR1 is SQVTM and CDR2 is ANQGSEA. In nucleotides, the CDR3 is TGCAGCGTTGAGGAGGGCACTACAACTAATGAAAAACGGTTTTTT. Protein product: CSVEEGTTTNEKRFF.

This clonotype was counted ten times or more. The rearrangement links TRBV2 to TRBJ2-1; 10 bases are a match to TRBD2. The CDR3 is 15 amino acids. V shed 1 base and J 8 bases; nucleotides not matched to a gene: 5. Germline CDR1 reads SNHLY; CDR2 reads FYNNEI. CDR3 amino acids: CASSEELAGRDEQFF. The CDR3 nucleotides are TGTGCCAGCAGTGAAGAACTAGCGGGGAGGGATGAGCAGTTCTTC.

This clonotype was counted ten times or more. The chain carries TRBV10-3 and TRBJ2-1, with 9 bases that match TRBD2. V dropped 5 bases and J dropped 9; count of bases not matched to a gene: 14. This CDR3 has 16 residues. Germline-derived CDR1 and CDR2 are ENHRY and SYGVKD. The CDR3 sequence: CAISNSGGSTDGEQFF. In nucleotides, the CDR3 is TGTGCCATCAGTAACAGCGGGGGGTCCACCGACGGTGAGCAGTTCTTC.

The genes are TRBV9 and TRBJ1-3; D not resolved. V was pared by 1 base and J by 0 bases, with 11 bases between. This CDR3 contains 16 residues. Germline-derived CDR1 and CDR2 are SGDLS and YYNGEE. CDR3 DNA: TGTGCCAGCAGCGTAAGCCTCCGCGGCTCTGGAAACACCATATATTTT. Residues: CASSVSLRGSGNTIYF.

On this clonotype itself: This sequence may be a read error, since a much larger clone differs from it by one base. The chain has TRBV6-1 and TRBJ1-2, with 9 bases matching TRBD1. The CDR3 extends over 16 amino acids. J was trimmed by 3 bases and V by 5 bases; bases with no gene match: 10. CDR1 and CDR2 (germline): MNHNS, SASEGT. CDR3 in amino acids: CASSPRDRERHYGYTF. CDR3 bases: TGTGCCAGCAGTCCCCGGGACAGGGAAAGGCACTATGGCTACACCTTC.

This chain uses TRBV2 with TRBJ1-6; TRBD1 is a possible D gene (6 bases). Per germline, CDR1 SNHLY and CDR2 FYNNEI. There are 17 residues in the CDR3. Trimming shortened V by 4 bases and J by 0 bases, and 13 bases separated the two germline ends. DNA for the CDR3: TGTGCCAGCAGTGTCCGAGGGGGTTACTCCTATAATTCACCCCTCCACTTT. Protein product: CASSVRGGYSYNSPLHF.

This chain links TRBV20-1 with TRBJ1-4; D unclear. Germline CDR1 and CDR2: DFQATT and SNEGSKA (reference sequence). The CDR3 loop spans 12 amino acids. Trimming pared 6 bases from V and 0 bases from J, leaving 5 bases between. CDR3 amino acids: CSAPATNEKLFF. The CDR3 bases are TGCAGTGCCCCAGCAACTAATGAAAAACTGTTTTTT.

The chain has TRBV15 and TRBJ2-5; tentatively, D is TRBD2 (7 bases). Germline-derived CDR1 and CDR2 are LNHNV and YYDKDF (reference sequence). V lost 1 base to trimming and J lost 1 base, with 13 bases between them. The CDR3 consists of 16 residues. The CDR3 DNA reads TGTGCCACCAGCAGAGGCGGGGGCAGTGTCCAAGAGACCCAGTACTTC. It yields the protein CATSRGGGSVQETQYF.

This clonotype was found many times. The CDR3 DNA follows: TGTGCCAGCAGCCAAGTGGATCAGCCCCAGCATTTT. It translates to CASSQVDQPQHF. The genes are TRBV4-2 and TRBJ1-5; D not resolved. CDR3 size: 12 residues. Germline V gives CDR1 LGHNA, CDR2 YNFKEQ. V lost 1 base to trimming and J lost 5 bases, with 3 bases between them.

The chain uses TRBV6-2 or TRBV6-3 and TRBJ1-2, with D uncertain. Germline V CDR1 and CDR2: MNHEY, SVGEGT. CDR3 length equals 13 residues. V was trimmed by 4 bases and J by 4 bases, leaving 10 bases between them. The CDR3: CASSSGWAYGYTF. DNA of the CDR3: TGTGCCAGCAGTTCGGGCTGGGCCTATGGCTACACCTTC.

This clonotype was found many times. The rearrangement joins TRBV5-1 to TRBJ2-7; D perhaps matches TRBD2 (6 bases). Trimming left V 4 bases short and J 5 bases short, with 16 bases between. The germline CDR1 and CDR2 sequences are SGHRS and YFSETQ. This CDR3 spans 14 amino acids. CDR3 loop: CASSRTGVSDEQYF. The CDR3 DNA is TGCGCCAGCAGCCGGACGGGGGTGAGTGACGAGCAGTACTTC.

This clonotype was counted ten times or more. J is TRBJ1-2 and V is TRBV4-2, with D possibly TRBD1 on 5 matching bases. CDR3 size: 15 residues. Germline CDR1 LGHNA, CDR2 YNFKEQ. Deletions cut 0 bases from V and 5 bases from J, with 13 bases between. CDR3 coding DNA: TGTGCCAGCAGCCAAGATACCGACAGAAGATATGGCTACACCTTC. It codes for CASSQDTDRRYGYTF.

On this clonotype itself: The junction differs from germline at one of its ends, possibly a read error. The chain employs TRBV30 and TRBJ2-7, with D unclear. Germline loops: CDR1 GTSNPN, CDR2 SVGIG (reference sequence). The length of the CDR3 is 11 residues. The CDR3 is CAWSSTYEQCF. The CDR3 nucleotides are TGTGCCTGGAGCAGTACCTACGAGCAGTGCTTC.